The 18 T cell receptor beta chains below all came from one sample that was sequenced in a study of vaccination effects on CD4 cells after COVID-19. Libraries were prepared by immunoSEQ multiplex PCR; TCRdb keeps only in-frame clonotypes and omits some of them. The sample records about 61,000 clones, around three quarters being singletons. Using viral peptide pools, the ViraFEST assay grew out antigen-specific CD4+ T cells prior to sequencing. Once cultured for approximately eleven days, the cells underwent separation to obtain CD4+ T cells. Two-dose BNT162b2 or mRNA-1273 vaccination was given to participants. These receptors are not linked to any known antigen. Specimen: CD4+ T cells from PBMCs cultured with HCoV-229E spike peptides, collected after COVID-19 vaccination. These receptors originate from a human donor who received a COVID-19 vaccine.

The chain combines TRBV5-6 with TRBJ2-6; D is unclear. Germline-derived CDR1 and CDR2 are SGHDT and YYEEEE. CDR3 length: 18 amino acids. V dropped 2 bases and J dropped 2 bases, with 17 bases sitting between them. The CDR3 loop is CASSFGPNDGAGANVLTF. The DNA of the CDR3 is TGTGCCAGCAGCTTTGGACCCAATGATGGGGCTGGGGCCAACGTCCTGACTTTC. Full variable domain (missing parts from reference TRBV5-6 and TRBJ2-6): DAGVTQSPTHLIKTRGQQVTLRCSPKSGHDTVSWYQQALGQGPQFIFQYYEEEERQRGNFPDRFSGHQFPNYSSELNVNALLLGDSALYLCASSFGPNDGAGANVLTFGAGSRLTVL.

This clone came up once. The chain carries TRBV5-1 and TRBJ1-2; 10 nucleotides line up with TRBD1. V lost 1 base, J lost 4 bases, and 4 bases stayed unmatched. Per germline, CDR1 SGHRS and CDR2 YFSETQ. The CDR3 covers 15 residues. The CDR3 region is CASSLLGQGIYGYTF. In DNA form, the CDR3 reads TGCGCCAGCAGCTTGTTGGGACAGGGGATCTATGGCTACACCTTC.

This clone occurred a few times. V and J are TRBV20-1 and TRBJ1-1; perhaps TRBD1 as D (5 bases). Germline loops: CDR1 DFQATT, CDR2 SNEGSKA (reference sequence). V was trimmed by 3 bases and J by 4 bases, leaving 12 bases between them. The CDR3 is 13 amino acids. CDR3 loop: CSASVAGGTEAFF. CDR3 sequence (DNA): TGCAGTGCTAGTGTTGCGGGGGGCACTGAAGCTTTCTTT.

This chain links TRBV20-1 with TRBJ2-7, with D unclear. Germline CDR1 and CDR2: DFQATT and SNEGSKA (reference sequence). With 3 bases removed from V and 7 bases from J, the gap between germline ends came to 10 bases. This CDR3 is built from 11 residues. The CDR3 coding sequence is TGCAGTGCTAGTGAAAGTGGGGAGCAGTACGTC. As protein: CSASESGEQYV.

This sequence joins TRBV2 and TRBJ2-2; 10 bases map to TRBD1. The length of the CDR3 is 15 residues. Trimming took 5 bases from V and 7 from J; bases not matched to a gene: 7. Germline CDR1 and CDR2: SNHLY and FYNNEI. The CDR3 coding sequence is TGTGCCAGCAGTCTACGGACAGGGGGAGGCGGGGAGCTGTTTTTT. This encodes CASSLRTGGGGELFF. The variable domain in full, completed from reference TRBV2 and TRBJ2-2, reads EPEVTQTPSHQVTQMGQEVILRCVPISNHLYFYWYRQILGQKVEFLVSFYNNEISEKSEIFDDQFSVERPDGSNFTLKIRSTKLEDSAMYFCASSLRTGGGGELFFGEGSRLTVL.

V usage is TRBV25-1 and J usage is TRBJ1-4; 8 bases agree with TRBD1. This CDR3 has 14 amino acids. Trimming took 3 bases from V and 7 from J; bases not matched to a gene: 4. CDR1 MGHDK and CDR2 SYGVNS come from the germline V gene. This chain's CDR3 is CASSDRGRSEKLFF. In nucleotides, the CDR3 is TGTGCCAGCAGTGACAGGGGGCGATCTGAAAAACTGTTTTTT.

CDR3 DNA: TGTGCCAGTAGTATCCGGCGGGGGGGCGGCGGGGAGCTGTTTTTT. Its translation is CASSIRRGGGGELFF. The gene calls are TRBV19 and TRBJ2-2, with 9 nucleotides matching TRBD2. J was trimmed by 7 bases and V by 3 bases; bases with no gene match: 6. The CDR3 runs to 15 residues. Germline values: CDR1 LNHDA, CDR2 SQIVND (reference sequence).

V is TRBV18 and J is TRBJ1-5, with D possibly matching TRBD1 (5 bases). Looked up from germline, CDR1 is KGHSH and CDR2 is LQKENI. The V end lost 0 bases, the J end lost 7 bases, and 13 bases lay between the germline ends. The CDR3 is 15 residues long. Here the CDR3 reads CASSPPSGGGQPQHF. The DNA for the CDR3 is TGTGCCAGCTCACCACCTTCGGGGGGAGGCCAGCCCCAGCATTTT.

This chain links TRBV4-1 with TRBJ1-4, with D possibly being TRBD1 (6 bases). The length of the CDR3 is 15 residues. Trimming removed 6 bases at V and 8 bases at J, with 19 bases between. Germline lookup yields CDR1 MGHRA and CDR2 YSYEKL. Here the CDR3 DNA reads TGCGCCAGCAGGCGCATAGACAGGAGTGGAGAAAAACTGTTTTTT. Residues: CASRRIDRSGEKLFF.

The CDR3 is CASTRGSNQPQHF. The CDR3 nucleotides read TGTGCCAGCACCAGGGGAAGCAATCAGCCCCAGCATTTT. The chain carries TRBV7-2 and TRBJ1-5; D may be TRBD1 (6 bases). The CDR3 runs 13 residues. The germline gives CDR1 SGHTA, CDR2 FQGNSA. Trimming removed 7 bases from V and 1 base from J, with 8 bases in between.

The rearrangement links TRBV6-5 to TRBJ2-5; D might be TRBD2 (7 bases). The CDR3 totals 13 residues. From germline, CDR1 is MNHEY and CDR2 SVGAGI. Trimming removed 6 bases at V and 5 bases at J, with 13 bases between. The CDR3 here is CASSRWGGETQYF. CDR3 DNA sequence: TGTGCCAGCAGCCGGTGGGGGGGCGAGACCCAGTACTTC.

The chain joins TRBV2 to TRBJ2-5; 7 positions match TRBD1. CDR3 length: 14 amino acids. J gave up 4 bases and V 8 bases, and 10 bases lay outside the gene matches. The germline V gene has CDR1 SNHLY and CDR2 FYNNEI. CDR3 in amino acids: CASGSTGVRETQYF. CDR3 DNA sequence: TGTGCCAGCGGAAGCACAGGGGTGAGAGAGACCCAGTACTTC. Complete variable domain (other parts from reference TRBV2 and TRBJ2-5): EPEVTQTPSHQVTQMGQEVILRCVPISNHLYFYWYRQILGQKVEFLVSFYNNEISEKSEIFDDQFSVERPDGSNFTLKIRSTKLEDSAMYFCASGSTGVRETQYFGPGTRLLVL.

This sequence joins TRBV10-1 and TRBJ2-1; 11 bases are a match to TRBD2. The CDR3 sequence is 16 residues long. The germline CDR1 and CDR2 sequences are WNHNN and SYGVQD (reference sequence). V gave up 6 bases and J gave up 9 bases; unmatched junction bases: 13. The DNA of the CDR3 is TGCGCCAGCAGCGGACCCCGACTAGCGGGGACCAGTGAGCAGTTCTTC. Protein sequence: CASSGPRLAGTSEQFF.

The chain joins TRBV30 to TRBJ1-2; a weak D match, TRBD1 (5 bases). V lost 3 bases and J 6 bases, leaving 17 bases between the germline ends. The CDR3 has 14 amino acids. Germline-derived CDR1 and CDR2 are GTSNPN and SVGIG (reference sequence). CDR3 region: CAWSNRIGTHGYTF. The CDR3 DNA sequence: TGTGCCTGGAGCAACCGAATCGGGACTCATGGCTACACCTTC.

The chain employs TRBV5-4 and TRBJ2-5; D assignment may be TRBD1 or TRBD2 (6 bases each). This CDR3 has 14 amino acids. Germline V CDR1 and CDR2: SGHNT, YYREEE (reference sequence). V was trimmed by 0 bases and J by 5 bases, leaving 11 bases between them. Written as DNA, the CDR3 is TGTGCCAGCAGCTTGGCGGGGGCTCGGGAGACCCAGTACTTC. Its translation: CASSLAGARETQYF.

V and J are TRBV30 and TRBJ1-2; weak D call: TRBD1 (6 bases). Germline lookup yields CDR1 GTSNPN and CDR2 SVGIG (reference sequence). Trimming pared 3 bases from V and 7 bases from J, leaving 15 bases between. CDR3 length: 13 residues. CDR3 nucleotide sequence: TGTGCCTGGAGCAAGGACAGCTCTATTGGCTACACCTTC. Its translation: CAWSKDSSIGYTF.

V and J are TRBV19 and TRBJ1-4; a possible D gene is TRBD1 (5 bases). The CDR3 is 15 residues long. Between the trimmed V and J ends, which lost 2 bases and 5 bases, there was a span of 12 bases. The germline CDR1 and CDR2 sequences are LNHDA and SQIVND (reference sequence). This CDR3 is CASSITGRRNEKLFF. In nucleotides, the CDR3 is TGTGCCAGTAGTATAACGGGGCGGAGGAATGAAAAACTGTTTTTT.

The chain links TRBV4-3 to TRBJ2-1; D gene uncertain. The CDR3 length is 14 residues. Germline loops: CDR1 LGHNA, CDR2 YSLEER. V lost 0 bases, J lost 5 bases, and 8 bases lay in between. CDR3 sequence: CASSQDRTNNEQFF. Written as DNA, the CDR3 is TGCGCCAGCAGCCAAGACAGGACCAACAATGAGCAGTTCTTC.